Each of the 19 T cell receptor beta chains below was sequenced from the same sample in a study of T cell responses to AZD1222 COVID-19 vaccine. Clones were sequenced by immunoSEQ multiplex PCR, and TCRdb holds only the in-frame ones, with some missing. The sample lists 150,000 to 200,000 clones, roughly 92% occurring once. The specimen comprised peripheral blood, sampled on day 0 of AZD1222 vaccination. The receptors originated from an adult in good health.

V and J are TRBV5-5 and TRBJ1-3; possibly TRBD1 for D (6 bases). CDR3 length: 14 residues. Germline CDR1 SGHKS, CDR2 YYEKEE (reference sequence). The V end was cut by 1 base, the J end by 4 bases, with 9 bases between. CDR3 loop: CASSLKGGGNTIYF. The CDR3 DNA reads TGTGCCAGCAGCTTGAAGGGGGGCGGAAACACCATATATTTT.

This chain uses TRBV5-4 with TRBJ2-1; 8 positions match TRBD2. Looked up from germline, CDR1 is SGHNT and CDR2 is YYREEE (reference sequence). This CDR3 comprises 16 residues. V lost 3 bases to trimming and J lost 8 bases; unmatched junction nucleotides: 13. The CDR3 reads CASSSRYGGAFHEQFF. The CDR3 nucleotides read TGTGCCAGCAGCTCACGGTACGGGGGGGCGTTCCATGAGCAGTTCTTC.

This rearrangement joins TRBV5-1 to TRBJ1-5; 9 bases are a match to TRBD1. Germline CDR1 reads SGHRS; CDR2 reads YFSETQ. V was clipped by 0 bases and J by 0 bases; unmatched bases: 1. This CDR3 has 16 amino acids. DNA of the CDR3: TGCGCCAGCAGCTTGGGGACAGGGGATAGCAATCAGCCCCAGCATTTT. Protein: CASSLGTGDSNQPQHF. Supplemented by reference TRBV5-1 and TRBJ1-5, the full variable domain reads KAGVTQTPRYLIKTRGQQVTLSCSPISGHRSVSWYQQTPGQGLQFLFEYFSETQRNKGNFPGRFSGRQFSNSRSEMNVSTLELGDSALYLCASSLGTGDSNQPQHFGDGTRLSIL.

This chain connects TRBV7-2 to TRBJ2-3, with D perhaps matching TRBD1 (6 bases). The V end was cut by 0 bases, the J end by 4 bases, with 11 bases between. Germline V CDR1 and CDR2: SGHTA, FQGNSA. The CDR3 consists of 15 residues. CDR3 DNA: TGTGCCAGCAGCTTAGCTGTTCCAGGGGCAGATACGCAGTATTTT. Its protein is CASSLAVPGADTQYF.

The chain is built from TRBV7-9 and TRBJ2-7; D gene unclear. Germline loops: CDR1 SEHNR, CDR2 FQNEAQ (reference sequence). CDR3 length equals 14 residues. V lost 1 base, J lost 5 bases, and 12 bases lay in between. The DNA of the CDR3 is TGTGCCAGCAGCTTAGTATGGGGTGGAGACGAGCAGTACTTC. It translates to CASSLVWGGDEQYF.

CDR3 region: CASSSGSTYEQYF. In nucleotides, the CDR3 is TGTGCCAGCAGTTCCGGCTCTACCTACGAGCAGTACTTC. The genes are TRBV6-5 and TRBJ2-7, with D unclear. CDR3 length: 13 amino acids. Trimming took off 4 bases at V and 2 bases at J, with 9 bases between the two ends. CDR1 and CDR2 (germline): MNHEY, SVGAGI.

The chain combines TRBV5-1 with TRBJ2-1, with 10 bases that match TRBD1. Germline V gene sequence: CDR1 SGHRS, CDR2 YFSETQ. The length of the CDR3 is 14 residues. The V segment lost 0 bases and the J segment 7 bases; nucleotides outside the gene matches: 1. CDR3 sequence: CASSLGTGGNEQFF. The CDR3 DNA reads TGCGCCAGCAGCTTGGGGACAGGGGGGAATGAGCAGTTCTTC. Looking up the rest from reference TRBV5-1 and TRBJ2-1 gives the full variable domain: KAGVTQTPRYLIKTRGQQVTLSCSPISGHRSVSWYQQTPGQGLQFLFEYFSETQRNKGNFPGRFSGRQFSNSRSEMNVSTLELGDSALYLCASSLGTGGNEQFFGPGTRLTVL.

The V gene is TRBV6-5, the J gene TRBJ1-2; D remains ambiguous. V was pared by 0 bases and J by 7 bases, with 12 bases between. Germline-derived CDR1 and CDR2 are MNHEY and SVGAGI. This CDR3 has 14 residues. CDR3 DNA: TGTGCCAGCAGTTACTCTGGCACATTAGGTGGCTACACCTTC. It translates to CASSYSGTLGGYTF.

CDR3 region: CASSPPAQGDSPLHF. The CDR3 nucleotides read TGTGCCAGCTCACCACCAGCCCAGGGCGATTCACCCCTCCACTTT. J is TRBJ1-6 and V is TRBV18, with D maybe TRBD1 (5 bases). The CDR3 length is 15 residues. The germline gives CDR1 KGHSH, CDR2 LQKENI. The V end was cut by 0 bases, the J end by 8 bases, with 11 bases between.

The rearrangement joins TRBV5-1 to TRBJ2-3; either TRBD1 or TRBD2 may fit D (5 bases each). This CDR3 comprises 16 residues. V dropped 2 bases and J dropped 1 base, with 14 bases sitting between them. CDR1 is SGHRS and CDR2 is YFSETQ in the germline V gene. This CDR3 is CASSFTGTGRTDTQYF. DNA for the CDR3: TGCGCCAGCAGCTTTACTGGGACGGGCCGCACAGATACGCAGTATTTT.

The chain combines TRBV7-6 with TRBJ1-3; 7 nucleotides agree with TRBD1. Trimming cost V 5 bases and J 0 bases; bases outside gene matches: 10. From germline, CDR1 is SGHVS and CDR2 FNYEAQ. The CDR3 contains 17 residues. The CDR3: CASSEQGGHFSGNTIYF. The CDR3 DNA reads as TGTGCCAGCAGCGAACAAGGGGGCCACTTCTCTGGAAACACCATATATTTT.

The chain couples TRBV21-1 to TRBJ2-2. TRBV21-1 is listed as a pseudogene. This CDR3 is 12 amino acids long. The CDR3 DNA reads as TGTGCCAGCAGCGAAGGGACCGGGGAGCTGTTTTTT. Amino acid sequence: CASSEGTGELFF.

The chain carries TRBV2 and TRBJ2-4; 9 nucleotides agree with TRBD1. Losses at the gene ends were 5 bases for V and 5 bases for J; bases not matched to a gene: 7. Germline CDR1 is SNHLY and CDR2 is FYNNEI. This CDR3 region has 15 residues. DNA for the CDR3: TGTGCCAGCAGTCGACAGGGGGGCAATCAAAACATTCAGTACTTC. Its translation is CASSRQGGNQNIQYF.

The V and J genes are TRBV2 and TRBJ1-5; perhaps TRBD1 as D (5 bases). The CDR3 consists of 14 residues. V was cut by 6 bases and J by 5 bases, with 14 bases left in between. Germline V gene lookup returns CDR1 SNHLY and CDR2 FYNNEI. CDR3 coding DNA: TGTGCCAGCAGCGGGACGGTGGGATATCAGCCCCAGCATTTT. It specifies CASSGTVGYQPQHF.

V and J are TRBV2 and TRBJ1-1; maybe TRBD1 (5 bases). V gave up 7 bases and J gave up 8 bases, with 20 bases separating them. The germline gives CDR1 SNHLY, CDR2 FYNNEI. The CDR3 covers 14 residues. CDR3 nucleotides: TGTGCCAGCACCATCCTTAGGGACCGAGGGGAAGCTTTCTTT. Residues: CASTILRDRGEAFF.

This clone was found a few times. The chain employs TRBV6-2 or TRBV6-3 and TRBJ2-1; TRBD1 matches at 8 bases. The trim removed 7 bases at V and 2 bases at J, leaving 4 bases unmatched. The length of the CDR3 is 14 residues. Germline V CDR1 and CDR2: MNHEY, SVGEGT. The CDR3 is CASTPTGAYNEQFF. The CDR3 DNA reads TGTGCCAGCACCCCGACAGGGGCCTACAATGAGCAGTTCTTC.

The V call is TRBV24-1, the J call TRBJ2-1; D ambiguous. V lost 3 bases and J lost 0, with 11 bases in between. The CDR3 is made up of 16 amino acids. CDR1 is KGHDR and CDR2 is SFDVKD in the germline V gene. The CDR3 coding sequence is TGTGCCACCAGTGATAGGTCAACAAGCTCCTACAATGAGCAGTTCTTC. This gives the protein CATSDRSTSSYNEQFF.

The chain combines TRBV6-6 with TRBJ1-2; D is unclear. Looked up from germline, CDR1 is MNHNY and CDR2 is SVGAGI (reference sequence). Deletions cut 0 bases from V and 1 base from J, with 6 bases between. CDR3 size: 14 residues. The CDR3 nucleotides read TGTGCCAGCAGTTACTCCGGCGGTAACTATGGCTACACCTTC. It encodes CASSYSGGNYGYTF.

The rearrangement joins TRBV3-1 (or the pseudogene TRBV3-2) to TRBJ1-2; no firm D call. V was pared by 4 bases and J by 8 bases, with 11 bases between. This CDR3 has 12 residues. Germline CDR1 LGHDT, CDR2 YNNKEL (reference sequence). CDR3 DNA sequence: TGTGCCAGCAGCCCCTCTTTATTCGGCTACACCTTC. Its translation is CASSPSLFGYTF.